The source of this T cell receptor beta chain is a study of blood T cell repertoires in COVID-19. Study as a whole: Researchers got acute and convalescent COVID-19 samples from the United States, Italy and Spain.

Original processing notes: It was from reference gene primer amplification that nucleated cell counts were estimated. Generated by immunoSEQ multiplex PCR, the TCRdb table keeps only in-frame clones and is missing some. For V, J and clone size, that table is used; D and trimming come from the DNA. Seen here are 95,000 to 120,000 clones, about 80% observed once, and the top ten hold around 8%. The junction had 3 bases not matched to a gene; V was cut back by 2 bases and J by 3 bases. The CDR3 totals 14 residues. Germline CDR1 is SGHRS and CDR2 is YFSETQ. The chain carries TRBV5-1 and TRBJ2-7; 9 nucleotides agree with TRBD1. The TCR comes from a woman aged 40 to 50 with acute or convalescent COVID-19. Sequencing was carried out using peripheral blood. The CDR3 loop reads CASSFTGQGYEQYF. The DNA for the CDR3 is TGCGCCAGCAGCTTTACGGGACAGGGCTACGAGCAGTACTTC.